This section outlines one T cell receptor (beta chain) sequence together with its context. Its antigen specificity is not known. No much larger clone is present one base from it, and per-base qualities are unavailable. The CDR3 regions of human TCRbeta chains were analyzed by immunosequencing. The study's own analysis went as follows. Repertoire TCRs were matched against a reference library of SARS-CoV-2-specific TCRs generated with the MIRA antigen-specificity platform. Breadth meant the fraction of unique TCRs that were SARS-CoV-2-associated, whereas depth meant the fraction of total T cells that were SARS-CoV-2-associated. Using the MIRA data, each spike-specific TCR was mapped to the spike region that the TCR reacts to and placed in a CD4 or CD8 class. Log10-transformed breadth and depth values were compared by one-way ANOVA with Sidak's multiple comparisons tests. TCRdb's version of the immuneACCESS table is confined to in-frame rearrangements and falls short of the full clone set. An unresolved V gene accounts for under half of the shortfall where checked; the remainder is of unknown origin. V and J calls and clone size are as listed in that table; D and trimming were resolved from the DNA. For this sample the table gives 150,000 to 200,000 clones, of which roughly 89% were detected only once. 1.5% to 2% of the sample is in the top ten clones.

Sample time point, as interpreted from the label and publication: baseline before first vaccination. Vaccinee samples came from UK trials COV001 and COV002, including a single-blind randomized controlled phase 2/3 trial of AZD1222 (ChAdOx1 nCoV-19) in healthy adults. Trial participant PBMC samples were collected at day 0 and day 28 after the second dose for TCRbeta chain sequencing. Measured from the cysteine to the phenylalanine, the CDR3 is 17 residues long. Only the CDR3 DNA stays, 51 bases, in frame from base 1. Clipping removes 2 bases from V and 1 base from J, with 7 as the unmatched junction base count. CDR1 and CDR2 are drawn from the germline V gene: MDHEN, SYDVKM. This sample is drawn from a study of T cell responses to AZD1222 COVID-19 vaccine (dated by TCRdb to 2020 to 2022). With respect to the entire study: AZD1222 recipients with second doses at about 4 weeks or about 12 weeks were pooled, because spike-specific TCR depth and breadth did not differ between schedules. TCR sequencing covered approximately 230 trial participants: 200 to 220 given two doses of AZD1222 and 26 given two doses of MenACWY control vaccine. Trial participants were enrolled by age into 18-55, 56-69 and 70-plus year subgroups, with roughly 150, 30 and 60 TCR-sequenced participants respectively. Beyond this particular receptor, the publication reports: The whole spike protein was spanned by vaccine-associated CD4 TCRs, and dominant responses were seen in regions 160-218 and 743-854. Most participants were white British and females outnumbered males, and the authors suggested that clonal diversity may have been underestimated. No day 14 peak-response samples were available, so repertoires were characterized only after the peak T cell response. Only six or seven AZD1222 recipients were SARS-CoV-2 seropositive at baseline, limiting conclusions about previously exposed vaccinees. Nearly half of unique spike-specific TCRs reportedly recognized epitopes outside regions mutated in the B.1.351 and B.1.1.7 variants. The 56-69-year group was small, and its depth increase did not reach significance, likely because of low power. After two AZD1222 doses, spike-specific TCR breadth and depth were significantly higher than at day 0 and than in MenACWY recipients.

The V and J segments used are TRBV28 and TRBJ1-5; 8 nucleotides in the junction match TRBD1. The sample in question was peripheral blood, obtained on day 0 of AZD1222 vaccination. The TCR originated in an adult in good health. DNA sequence: TGTGCCAGCAGTTTACTGCAGGGGGCAGGGAGCAATCAGCCCCAGCATTTT. It translates as CASSLLQGAGSNQPQHF.